The rows below give T cell receptor beta chains drawn from one sample of a study of Graves' ophthalmopathy and Graves' hyperthyroidism. TCRdb used MiXCR to reprocess the multiplex PCR reads, holding one entry per CDR3 protein. This sample has 200,000 to 250,000 distinct CDR3 sequences, with 45% found just once. The sequencing sample was made of peripheral blood. All receptors come from an adult man with Graves' ophthalmopathy. CDR3s include the opening cysteine and the closing phenylalanine or tryptophan. A D gene is named only where the DNA matches it firmly. Some rows mark clone size as missing; the rest say once, few, many or name a class of expanded clone.

j_gene | abundance | d_gene | v_gene | CDR3nt | CDR3aa
TRBJ2-3 | once | . | TRBV7-9 | TGTGCCAGCAGTTACTCGATGGCAGATACGCAGTATTTT | CASSYSMADTQYF
TRBJ1-5 | . | . | TRBV6-1 | TGTGCCAGCAGTGAAGCTTACAGGGCCGGCAATCAGCCCCAGCATTTT | CASSEAYRAGNQPQHF
TRBJ1-6 | . | . | TRBV18 | TGTGCCAGCTCACCAAGCAGGGCGGAGGATTCACCCCTCCACTTT | CASSPSRAEDSPLHF
TRBJ2-7 | few | TRBD2 | TRBV7-2 | TGTGCCAGCAGCCCCCGGGGCGGGAGGTGGAACGAGCAGTACTTC | CASSPRGGRWNEQYF
TRBJ1-5 | many | . | TRBV15 | TGTGCCACCAGCAGAGATTTGGCGTATCAGCCCCAGCATTTT | CATSRDLAYQPQHF
TRBJ1-3 | few | TRBD1 | TRBV9 | TGTGCCAGCAGCGTAGGAAAGGGGGCGGGAAACACCATATATTTT | CASSVGKGAGNTIYF
TRBJ1-1 | few | . | TRBV10-3 | TGTGCCATCAGTGATCGTAGGAACACTGAAGCTTTCTTT | CAISDRRNTEAFF
TRBJ1-5 | . | . | TRBV2 | TGTGCCAGCAGTGACGGGGGTTCCGGTAGCAATCAGCCCCAGCATTTT | CASSDGGSGSNQPQHF
TRBJ1-3 | few | . | TRBV7-9 | TGTGCCAGCAGCGCCTATCCCCAGGCCTTCTTCTCTGGAAACACCATATATTTT | CASSAYPQAFFSGNTIYF
TRBJ2-6 | . | TRBD1 | TRBV29-1 | TGCAGCGTTTACGGGACAGGGATCTCTGGGGCCAACGTCCTGACTTTC | CSVYGTGISGANVLTF
TRBJ1-2 | . | . | TRBV2 | TGTGCCAGCAGTTCCAGGCAAACTAACTATGGCTACACCTTC | CASSSRQTNYGYTF
TRBJ2-5 | . | . | TRBV2 | TGTGCCAGCAGCCCCGGGGCCGGAGAGTGGGAGACCCAGTACTTC | CASSPGAGEWETQYF